This is a list of T cell receptor beta chains from one sample in a study of blood T cell repertoires in COVID-19. Method: immunoSEQ multiplex PCR; TCRdb's copy keeps in-frame clones and lacks some. The sample lists some 180,000 clones; 83% were seen once. The sequencing input was peripheral blood. These receptors all stem from a woman in her sixties or seventies who had recovered from COVID-19. The conserved cysteine and the conserved F or W are not part of the CDR3 here.

>TRBJ2-5|TRBV28
ASRQEETQY
>TRBJ2-7|TRBV7-2
ASSPWVPPGPYEQY
>TRBJ2-5|TRBV5-1
ASTTIAGEEETQY
>TRBJ2-7|TRBV28
ASSTGTPTYEQY
>TRBJ2-3|TRBV5-1
ASSLAADITDTQY
>TRBJ2-5|TRBV19
ASSRDGTSGDEETQY
>TRBJ2-1|TRBV4-1
ASSPRSGLAYNEQF
>TRBJ2-1|TRBV3-1/TRBV3-2
ASSPRGVSYNEQF
>TRBJ1-2|TRBV6-5
ASSYSSGTPYGYT
>TRBJ2-7|TRBV27
ASSFRLSSYEQY
>TRBJ2-1|TRBV11-1
ASSRPGTAIYNEQF
>TRBJ1-2|TRBV28
ASSLGRVADYGYT
>TRBJ2-7|TRBV6-5
ASRLVGPYEQY
>TRBJ2-2|TRBV7-2
ASSEGSAGGNTGELF
>TRBJ2-7|TRBV3-1/TRBV3-2
ASSRVGGQVTEQY
>TRBJ1-1|TRBV7-2
ASSPRVGGSRTF
>TRBJ2-5|TRBV30
AWRLAGGPWETQY
>TRBJ1-1|TRBV5-1
ASRSTGGAGAEAF
>TRBJ2-2|TRBV5-5
ASSFSSGSWLTTGELF
>TRBJ2-1|TRBV20-1
SAGRGF
>TRBJ1-4|TRBV9
ASSPLGQRNEKLF
>TRBJ1-1|TRBV3-1/TRBV3-2
ASSSPRQDEAF
>TRBJ1-6|TRBV6-4
ASSASSYNSPLH
>TRBJ2-2|TRBV19
ASSIGTSPGELF
>TRBJ1-1|TRBV18
ASSPGTGLEAF
>TRBJ2-5|TRBV3-1/TRBV3-2
ASSQAPSGAGEETQY
>TRBJ2-7|TRBV27
ASRSEGEQY
>TRBJ2-1|TRBV5-4
ASSLAPDRVGNEQF
>TRBJ2-6|TRBV6-5
ASSRTGAGANVLT
>TRBJ2-1|TRBV2
ASSPAQRGEQF
>TRBJ2-4|TRBV6-2/TRBV6-3
ASSGGLAKNIQY
>TRBJ1-2|TRBV5-1
ASSPYGGQGGYT
>TRBJ1-5|TRBV7-9
ASSGFGDSNQPQH
>TRBJ1-3|TRBV28
ASSPGGGLTSGNTIY
>TRBJ1-3|TRBV28
ASSPPTGTGNTIY
>TRBJ1-2|TRBV29-1
SVGGAQTPGYT
>TRBJ1-4|TRBV6-6
ASSYFTGGDEKLF
>TRBJ2-5|TRBV18
ASSPRGEETQY
>TRBJ1-2|TRBV27
ASRFGQDGYT
>TRBJ2-7|TRBV6-1
ASSEVVDYEQY
>TRBJ1-4|TRBV3-1/TRBV3-2
ASSQVGGNEKLF
>TRBJ1-4|TRBV29-1
SVALEGSGEKLF
>TRBJ1-4|TRBV9
ASSATGQAEKLF
>TRBJ2-3|TRBV7-3
ASSPGGADTQY
>TRBJ2-7|TRBV2
ASSQRTGAYEQY
>TRBJ2-7|TRBV20-1
SANERLRGEQY
>TRBJ1-1|TRBV28
ASRLPQGRGTEAF
>TRBJ2-5|TRBV5-1
ASSAAPWETQY